Following are 27 T cell receptor beta chains from one sample sequenced in a study of cytomegalovirus exposure and HLA in healthy donors. Primers for the PCR totalled 60 Vbeta and 13 Jbeta. The data were produced by immunoSEQ multiplex PCR, yet TCRdb's version contains in-frame clones alone and is incomplete. The sample contains 100,000 to 150,000 clones, over 70% of which appear only once. Sample: PBMCs. Receptor source: a woman younger than 35 in good health and CMV-seronegative.

This clone was found a few times. This chain links TRBV5-1 with TRBJ2-7, with TRBD1 identical over 8 bases. From germline, CDR1 is SGHRS and CDR2 YFSETQ. The CDR3 has 15 amino acids. The V gene end was trimmed by 2 bases and the J gene end by 4 bases; junction bases not matched to a gene: 8. The CDR3 coding sequence is TGCGCCAGCAGCTTCTCCTCAGGGGGCGCGTACGAGCAGTACTTC. It specifies CASSFSSGGAYEQYF.

The genes are TRBV29-1 and TRBJ2-7; D is perhaps TRBD2 (5 bases). Germline V gene data show CDR1 as SQVTM and CDR2 as ANQGSEA. The CDR3 consists of 14 residues. Trimming removed 5 bases from V and 6 bases from J, with 20 bases in between. As DNA, the CDR3 is TGCAGCGTTCTAACACTAGTCACGTCGTCCGAGCAGTACTTC. Translating it yields CSVLTLVTSSEQYF.

This chain links TRBV6-1 with TRBJ2-2; 7 bases line up with TRBD1. This CDR3 has 15 residues. Germline V gene lookup returns CDR1 MNHNS and CDR2 SASEGT. Unmatched junction bases numbered 12, after V lost 11 bases and J lost 3 bases. This CDR3 reads CAGSRDRVDTGELFF. The DNA for the CDR3 is TGTGCCGGGTCAAGAGACAGGGTAGACACCGGGGAGCTGTTTTTT.

The chain uses TRBV6-1 and TRBJ2-5; D perhaps matches TRBD2 (6 bases). Germline loops: CDR1 MNHNS, CDR2 SASEGT. V lost 2 bases, J lost 3 bases, and 16 bases lay in between. The CDR3 totals 16 residues. This CDR3 is CASSELRRADKETQYF. CDR3 bases: TGTGCCAGCAGTGAACTAAGGAGGGCGGACAAAGAGACCCAGTACTTC.

The chain combines TRBV5-1 with TRBJ2-7; 11 positions agree with TRBD1. The germline CDR1 and CDR2 sequences are SGHRS and YFSETQ. V lost 4 bases to trimming and J lost 9 bases; unmatched junction nucleotides: 15. The length of the CDR3 is 16 residues. The CDR3 DNA reads TGCGCCAGCAGCCCCCGGGACAGGGGGGGCCCCTGGGTGCAGTACTTC. Translated, it gives CASSPRDRGGPWVQYF.

Concerning this clone: A much larger clone differs by one base, so this may be a read error. The J gene is TRBJ2-1, the V gene TRBV13; 9 bases align to TRBD2. Germline lookup yields CDR1 PRHDT and CDR2 FYEKMQ (reference sequence). This CDR3 is 14 amino acids long. V shed 3 bases and J 4 bases; nucleotides not matched to a gene: 1. The CDR3 coding sequence is TGTGCCAGCAGCTTTGGACTAGCGTACAATGAGCAGTTCTTC. It translates to CASSFGLAYNEQFF.

This clone appeared once. V is TRBV18 and J is TRBJ2-7; 11 bases are shared with TRBD2. The CDR3 runs to 15 residues. Germline loops: CDR1 KGHSH, CDR2 LQKENI. V shed 3 bases and J 5 bases; nucleotides not matched to a gene: 6. The CDR3 nucleotides read TGTGCCAGCTCACCGGGACTAGCGGTCGTGGACGAGCAGTACTTC. Its translation is CASSPGLAVVDEQYF.

The chain combines TRBV29-1 with TRBJ2-2; D unresolved. This CDR3 has 10 amino acids. Germline loops: CDR1 SQVTM, CDR2 ANQGSEA. Trimming shortened V by 4 bases and J by 6 bases, and 3 bases separated the two germline ends. The CDR3 is CSVAAGELFF. CDR3 nucleotide sequence: TGCAGCGTTGCCGCCGGGGAGCTGTTTTTT.

J is TRBJ2-1 and V is TRBV27; 11 bases are shared with TRBD2. Germline CDR1 and CDR2: MNHEY and SMNVEV (reference sequence). The CDR3 runs to 17 residues. Trimming cost V 4 bases and J 7 bases; bases outside gene matches: 12. CDR3 in amino acids: CASSSPPLLAGVNEQFF. In DNA form, the CDR3 reads TGTGCCAGCAGTTCCCCTCCTTTACTAGCGGGAGTTAATGAGCAGTTCTTC.

This clone was observed a few times. The chain uses TRBV23-1 and TRBJ2-1; 9 bases agree with TRBD1. TRBV23-1 is known as an ORF, though its function is uncertain. The CDR3 runs to 19 residues. V gave up 6 bases and J gave up 0 bases; unmatched junction bases: 15. For the CDR3, the DNA is TGCGCCAGCAGCGAAAGGGGACAGGGACGTTTGAGCTCCTACAATGAGCAGTTCTTC. Translation gives CASSERGQGRLSSYNEQFF.

In nucleotides, the CDR3 is TGTGCCAGCAGGAGCTCCTACGAGCAGTACTTC. It yields the protein CASRSSYEQYF. The chain uses TRBV7-2 and TRBJ2-7; D unresolved. The CDR3 contains 11 residues. Deletions cut 6 bases from V and 0 bases from J, with 3 bases between. In germline, CDR1 is SGHTA, CDR2 FQGNSA.

The V and J genes are TRBV6-1 and TRBJ2-7, with 8 nucleotides matching TRBD1. J was trimmed by 5 bases and V by 11 bases; bases with no gene match: 11. Germline V gives CDR1 MNHNS, CDR2 SASEGT. CDR3 length equals 13 residues. CDR3 DNA: TGTGCCCACAGGGGGTCGGGGTTCGACGAGCAGTACTTC. This translates into CAHRGSGFDEQYF.

The chain combines TRBV7-8 with TRBJ1-1, with TRBD1 identical over 8 bases. Germline V gene lookup returns CDR1 SGHVS and CDR2 FQNEAQ. The V and J ends lost 5 bases and 4 bases, in that order; junction bases with no gene match: 6. This CDR3 is built from 14 residues. The CDR3 DNA is TGTGCCAGCAGCATACACAGGGGGGGCACTGAAGCTTTCTTT. Amino acid sequence: CASSIHRGGTEAFF.

The chain combines TRBV27 with TRBJ2-7; D is perhaps TRBD1 (5 bases). V lost 9 bases and J lost 3, with 9 bases in between. There are 11 residues in the CDR3. Germline loops: CDR1 MNHEY, CDR2 SMNVEV (reference sequence). In DNA form, the CDR3 reads TGTGCCAGTAGGACACACTACGAGCAGTACTTC. This gives the protein CASRTHYEQYF.

The table lists this clone with a count of one. This chain links TRBV5-4 with TRBJ2-5; the match to TRBD2 covers 10 bases. V shed 3 bases, J shed 3 bases, and the junction held 5 bases outside the gene matches. The CDR3 consists of 15 residues. In germline, CDR1 is SGHNT, CDR2 YYREEE (reference sequence). The CDR3 coding sequence is TGTGCCAGCAGCTCGCGGACTAGCGGAGAAGAGACCCAGTACTTC. The encoded protein is CASSSRTSGEETQYF.

V and J are TRBV30 and TRBJ2-7, with D possibly matching TRBD1 (6 bases). With 3 bases removed from V and 1 base from J, the gap between germline ends came to 13 bases. Germline V gene sequence: CDR1 GTSNPN, CDR2 SVGIG (reference sequence). The CDR3 extends over 14 amino acids. CDR3 amino acids: CAWRRDTVSYEQYF. CDR3 DNA: TGTGCCTGGAGGAGGGACACCGTTTCCTACGAGCAGTACTTC.

The V call is TRBV2, the J call TRBJ1-2; no reliable D call. CDR3 length: 13 residues. The germline gives CDR1 SNHLY, CDR2 FYNNEI. Trimming removed 3 bases from V and 4 bases from J, with 9 bases in between. CDR3 loop: CASSDGAGYGYTF. The CDR3 DNA sequence: TGTGCCAGCAGTGATGGAGCGGGCTATGGCTACACCTTC.

This clone was seen only a few times. The rearrangement links TRBV5-4 to TRBJ2-7; 8 nucleotides align to TRBD1. The germline V gene has CDR1 SGHNT and CDR2 YYREEE (reference sequence). Losses at the gene ends were 0 bases for V and 2 bases for J; bases not matched to a gene: 10. There are 17 residues in the CDR3. CDR3 in amino acids: CASSLGGRGLSTYEQYF. The CDR3 DNA is TGTGCCAGCAGCTTGGGGGGCAGGGGGCTCTCTACCTACGAGCAGTACTTC.

The chain has TRBV7-2 and TRBJ2-4; TRBD1 might be the D (5 bases). Trimming removed 4 bases from V and 0 bases from J, with 7 bases in between. The CDR3 covers 14 residues. Germline CDR1 and CDR2: SGHTA and FQGNSA. DNA of the CDR3: TGTGCCAGCAGCTCCAGGGTAGCCAAAAACATTCAGTACTTC. It is translated as CASSSRVAKNIQYF.

CDR3 sequence (DNA): TGTGCCAGCAGCCATCCCCTACAAGAGACCCAGTACTTC. Protein product: CASSHPLQETQYF. The V and J genes are TRBV6-5 and TRBJ2-5; unclear D gene. V lost 6 bases, J lost 2 bases, and 10 bases lay in between. Germline lookup yields CDR1 MNHEY and CDR2 SVGAGI. The CDR3 runs to 13 residues.

The rearrangement uses TRBV30 and TRBJ2-3; D might be TRBD1 (5 bases). Trimming took off 3 bases at V and 0 bases at J, with 13 bases between the two ends. Germline V gene data show CDR1 as GTSNPN and CDR2 as SVGIG (reference sequence). CDR3 size: 15 residues. CDR3 protein: CAWSHSTGSTDTQYF. The CDR3, as DNA: TGTGCCTGGAGCCACTCCACAGGTAGCACAGATACGCAGTATTTT. The full variable domain, rest sourced from reference TRBV30 and TRBJ2-3, is SQTIHQWPATLVQPVGSPLSLECTVEGTSNPNLYWYRQAAGRGLQLLFYSVGIGQISSEVPQNLSASRPQDRQFILSSKKLLLSDSGFYLCAWSHSTGSTDTQYFGPGTRLTVL.

The sample holds one count of this clone. The genes are TRBV5-1 and TRBJ2-1; D might be TRBD2 (6 bases). CDR1 and CDR2 (germline): SGHRS, YFSETQ. This CDR3 is 15 amino acids long. The germline V and J ends were trimmed by 6 bases and 1 base, with 14 bases remaining between them. The CDR3 loop reads CASTFSGSSYNEQFF. CDR3 in DNA: TGCGCCAGCACCTTTAGCGGCTCTTCCTACAATGAGCAGTTCTTC.

This clone was seen only a few times. J is TRBJ1-1 and V is TRBV6-5; TRBD1 aligns across 7 bases. The CDR3 is made up of 14 amino acids. The germline V gene encodes CDR1 MNHEY and CDR2 SVGAGI. The V segment lost 6 bases and the J segment 5 bases; nucleotides outside the gene matches: 9. In nucleotides, the CDR3 is TGTGCCAGCAGCCGCGACAGGGAGAAGACTGAAGCTTTCTTT. Translating it yields CASSRDREKTEAFF.

This clone was observed at least ten times. The gene calls are TRBV5-1 and TRBJ2-3; maybe TRBD2 (5 bases). Trimming removed 0 bases from V and 4 bases from J, with 9 bases in between. The CDR3 sequence is 14 residues long. CDR1 and CDR2 from the germline V gene are SGHRS and YFSETQ. The chain's CDR3 is CASSLDTGSDTQYF. CDR3 nucleotides: TGCGCCAGCAGCTTGGATACGGGATCAGATACGCAGTATTTT.

Here the CDR3 reads CASSVKDRGGTGELFF. The CDR3 DNA is TGTGCCAGCAGCGTCAAGGACAGGGGAGGGACCGGGGAGCTGTTTTTT. The chain is built from TRBV13 and TRBJ2-2; TRBD1 matches at 9 bases. The CDR3 is 16 amino acids. The germline V gene encodes CDR1 PRHDT and CDR2 FYEKMQ (reference sequence). Trimming cost V 5 bases and J 5 bases; bases outside gene matches: 9.

This chain links TRBV14 with TRBJ2-5; 7 positions agree with TRBD2. The germline V gene encodes CDR1 SGHDN and CDR2 FVKESK. Losses at the gene ends were 4 bases for V and 3 bases for J; bases not matched to a gene: 8. The CDR3 contains 15 residues. This CDR3 reads CASSPWASGEETQYF. In DNA, the CDR3 is TGTGCCAGCAGCCCCTGGGCTAGCGGTGAAGAGACCCAGTACTTC.

The genes are TRBV14 and TRBJ1-1; 8 nucleotides line up with TRBD1. J was trimmed by 4 bases and V by 1 base; bases with no gene match: 8. Germline V gene data show CDR1 as SGHDN and CDR2 as FVKESK. CDR3 length equals 16 residues. The CDR3 DNA reads TGTGCCAGCAGCCAAGGGACAGGGAGGGGACCCACTGAAGCTTTCTTT. It yields the protein CASSQGTGRGPTEAFF.